This is a list of T cell receptor beta chains from one sample in a study of molecular identifiers for immune sequencing clone quantification. MiXCR, run by TCRdb on the PCR reads, gives a single entry per CDR3 protein. The sample holds roughly 320,000 distinct CDR3 sequences, 24% seen once. The source material was naive CD8+ T cells from blood, with Jurkat cell RNA spiked in. The receptors were gathered from a human donor in good health. Some libraries in this study had Jurkat cell RNA spiked in. CDR3s include the opening cysteine and the closing phenylalanine or tryptophan. A D gene is named only where the DNA matches it firmly. Clone sizes are given selectively: once, few, many, or a class where the clone is expanded.

TRBJ1-2 NA TRBV29-1 TRBD1 CSIRDSVNYGYTF TGCAGCATTAGGGACAGCGTCAACTATGGCTACACCTTC
TRBJ2-1 many TRBV5-6 NA CASSSSSYNEQFF TGTGCCAGCAGCTCCTCCAGCTACAATGAGCAGTTCTTC
TRBJ1-4 NA TRBV2 NA CASSEERGGPFYEKLFF TGTGCCAGCAGTGAAGAACGAGGCGGGCCCTTCTATGAAAAACTGTTTTTT
TRBJ2-5 many TRBV7-2 NA CASTLSKGGSETQYF TGTGCCAGCACCCTCTCGAAGGGGGGCAGCGAGACCCAGTACTTC
TRBJ2-5 NA TRBV27 NA CASSLQGGPQTQYF TGTGCCAGCAGTTTACAAGGGGGACCGCAGACCCAGTACTTC
TRBJ2-1 few TRBV6-1 TRBD2 CASTRTSGGIRYNEQFF TGTGCCAGCACCCGGACTAGCGGGGGAATTCGGTACAATGAGCAGTTCTTC
TRBJ2-7 few TRBV7-9 NA CASSSVGDRGSYEQYF TGTGCCAGCAGCAGCGTCGGGGACCGAGGGTCCTACGAGCAGTACTTC
TRBJ1-2 NA TRBV15 NA CATSREGYGYTF TGTGCCACCAGCAGAGAAGGCTATGGCTACACCTTC
TRBJ2-3 NA TRBV6-2/TRBV6-3 NA CASSSLSDPSRDTQYF TGTGCCAGCAGCTCGCTCTCGGACCCTTCCAGAGATACGCAGTATTTT
TRBJ1-2 few TRBV20-1 TRBD1 CSARDNGEGQKKPTNYGYTF TGCAGTGCTAGAGATAATGGGGAGGGACAGAAGAAACCAACTAACTATGGCTACACCTTC